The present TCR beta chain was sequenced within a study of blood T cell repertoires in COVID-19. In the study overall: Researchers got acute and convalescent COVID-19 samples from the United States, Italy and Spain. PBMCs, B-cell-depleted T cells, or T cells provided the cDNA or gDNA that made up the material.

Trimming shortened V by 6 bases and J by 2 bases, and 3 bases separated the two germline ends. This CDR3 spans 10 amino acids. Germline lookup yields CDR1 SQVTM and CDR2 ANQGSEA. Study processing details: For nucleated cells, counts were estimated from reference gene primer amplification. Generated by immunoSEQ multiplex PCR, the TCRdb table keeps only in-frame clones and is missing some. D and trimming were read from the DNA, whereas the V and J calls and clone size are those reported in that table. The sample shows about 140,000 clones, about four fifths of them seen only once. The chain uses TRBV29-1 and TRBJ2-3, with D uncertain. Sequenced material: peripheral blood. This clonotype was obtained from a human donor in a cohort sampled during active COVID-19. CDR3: CSVHTDTQYF. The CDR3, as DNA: TGCAGCGTACACACAGATACGCAGTATTTT.